Listed here are 2 T cell receptor beta chains from one sample, sequenced in a study of T cells in Graves' hyperthyroidism and ophthalmopathy. Amplification of TCR beta CDR3 regions was performed using RNA transcripts as template. A first-round RT-PCR of the TCR CDR3 used the HTBI primer set. TCRdb called the multiplex PCR reads again in MiXCR, with one record for every CDR3 protein. The profile shows approximately 610,000 distinct CDR3 sequences, approximately 15% of them singletons. Sequencing used blood. Receptors were obtained from a woman between 18 and 29 years old with Graves' hyperthyroidism.

There are many counts of this clonotype. The chain is built from TRBV7-2 and TRBJ2-5; D might be TRBD1 (6 bases). CDR1 SGHTA and CDR2 FQGNSA come from the germline V gene. Trimming took 2 bases from V and 2 from J, leaving 12 bases between them. The CDR3 runs 15 residues. The CDR3 region has the DNA TGTGCCAGCAGCTTATATGGGGGCTGGCAAGAGACCCAGTACTTC. This encodes CASSLYGGWQETQYF.

The rearrangement links TRBV11-3 to TRBJ1-2; TRBD1 is a possible D gene (6 bases). The ends were cut back, 5 bases at V and 3 bases at J, with 16 bases in the middle. Germline lookup yields CDR1 SGHNT and CDR2 YENEEA. The CDR3 covers 15 residues. Here the CDR3 reads CASSPRGRGDYGYTF. CDR3 in DNA: TGTGCCAGCAGCCCCCGGGGCAGGGGAGACTATGGCTACACCTTC.